This T cell receptor (beta chain) was recorded in a study of T cell changes during pregnancy in multiple sclerosis. Only in-frame clones appear in the TCRdb table, and some are missing; sequencing was by immunoSEQ multiplex PCR. The repertoire has approximately 65,000 clones, 90% to 95% of them found once; the top ten carry 0.6% to 0.9%. The CDR3 is 16 residues long. Germline CDR1 is SGHTA and CDR2 is FQGTGA. Trimming removed 5 bases from V and 0 bases from J; junction bases left unmatched: 7. The sample here was CD4+ T cells from peripheral blood mononuclear cells, taken in the first trimester of pregnancy. The sequence was collected from a female donor with multiple sclerosis, enrolled in a pregnancy study. The rearrangement links TRBV7-3 to TRBJ2-5; TRBD1 matches 9 bases. CDR3 bases: TGTGCCAGCAGCCCAAACAGGGGGCGGTACCAAGAGACCCAGTACTTC. Protein product: CASSPNRGRYQETQYF.